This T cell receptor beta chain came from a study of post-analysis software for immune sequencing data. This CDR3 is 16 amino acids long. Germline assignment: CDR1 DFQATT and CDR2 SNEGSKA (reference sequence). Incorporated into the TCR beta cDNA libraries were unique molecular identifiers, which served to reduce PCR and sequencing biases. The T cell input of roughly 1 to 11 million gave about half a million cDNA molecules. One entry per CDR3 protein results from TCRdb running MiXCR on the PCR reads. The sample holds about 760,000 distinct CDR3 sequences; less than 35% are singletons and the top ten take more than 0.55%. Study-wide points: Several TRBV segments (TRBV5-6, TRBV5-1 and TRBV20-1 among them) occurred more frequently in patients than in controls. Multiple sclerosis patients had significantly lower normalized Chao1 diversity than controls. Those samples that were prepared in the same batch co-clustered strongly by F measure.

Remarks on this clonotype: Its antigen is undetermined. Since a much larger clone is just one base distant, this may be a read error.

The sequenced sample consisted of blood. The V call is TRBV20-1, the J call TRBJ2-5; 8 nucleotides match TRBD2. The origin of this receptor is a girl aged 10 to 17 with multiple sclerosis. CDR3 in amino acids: CSARDKLTGGQETRYF. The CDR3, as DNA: TGCAGTGCTAGAGACAAGTTGACGGGAGGGCAAGAGACCCGGTACTTC.